The 5 T cell receptor beta chains below come from one sample, sequenced in a study of Ad26.COV2.S vaccination and SARS-CoV-2 variants. Treatment of the sample: about 20 received Ad26.COV2.S at low or high dose, single or two shots; about 5 received placebo; per-sample allocation not given. Day 63 after the first vaccine or placebo injection was the time point for sampling. Sequencing used immunoSEQ multiplex PCR; TCRdb keeps in-frame clones, though not all of them. The sample lists about 390,000 clones, approximately 90% occurring once. The sample was peripheral blood, taken in a trial of Ad26.COV2.S vaccine versus placebo. The receptors stem from a person aged 18-60 years who received the Ad26.COV2.S COVID-19 vaccine or a placebo.

The chain employs TRBV6-6 and TRBJ2-2; 12 positions match TRBD2. Trimming removed 4 bases from V and 6 bases from J; junction bases left unmatched: 3. Germline values: CDR1 MNHNY, CDR2 SVGAGI (reference sequence). This CDR3 spans 15 amino acids. The CDR3 is CASSSSGGAAGELFF. DNA of the CDR3: TGTGCCAGCAGTTCTAGCGGGGGGGCGGCCGGGGAGCTGTTTTTT.

In this sample, this clone turned up many times. The chain couples TRBV6-4 to TRBJ2-1; 10 bases map to TRBD2. There are 14 residues in the CDR3. Germline CDR1 is MRHNA and CDR2 is SNTAGT. Trimming took 3 bases from V and 8 from J; bases not matched to a gene: 4. The CDR3 nucleotides are TGTGCCAGCAGTGATGGCCTAGCGGGGGATGAGCAGTTCTTC. Translating gives CASSDGLAGDEQFF.

The gene calls are TRBV18 and TRBJ1-1; the match to TRBD1 covers 7 bases. The CDR3 is made up of 14 amino acids. Germline loops: CDR1 KGHSH, CDR2 LQKENI. V was clipped by 2 bases and J by 5 bases; unmatched bases: 5. CDR3 in DNA: TGTGCCAGCTCACCAACTGCGACAGGGACTGAAGCTTTCTTT. As protein: CASSPTATGTEAFF.

This chain connects TRBV6-5 to TRBJ2-5; D is uncertain. This CDR3 spans 13 amino acids. V was pared by 7 bases and J by 1 base, with 10 bases between. The germline CDR1 and CDR2 sequences are MNHEY and SVGAGI. The CDR3 bases are TGTGCCAGCAAAACAGTAGGCCAAGAGACCCAGTACTTC. It codes for CASKTVGQETQYF.

The chain couples TRBV18 to TRBJ2-7; D gene uncertain. Germline V gene lookup returns CDR1 KGHSH and CDR2 LQKENI. V lost 3 bases and J lost 7, with 19 bases in between. The CDR3 totals 15 residues. The CDR3 reads CASSPETTSLGEQYF. CDR3 coding DNA: TGTGCCAGCTCACCGGAGACGACATCTTTGGGGGAGCAGTACTTC.